The entry that follows covers one T cell receptor (beta chain) sequence. Trimming took 4 bases from V and 0 from J, leaving 6 bases between them. Per the germline V gene, CDR1 is SNHLY and CDR2 is FYNNEI. The CDR3 is 14 residues long. Sequencing targeted expressed TCRB transcripts, as all isolated RNA had been reverse transcribed. Profiling relied on immunoSEQ multiplex PCR, and the TCRdb table lists in-frame clones only, not all of them. The repertoire holds fewer than 250,000 clones, with roughly 70% as singletons. This specimen belongs to a study of beta chain features in type 1 diabetes. This rearrangement joins TRBV2 to TRBJ1-4; the D is unclear. The TCR originated in a man aged 25 to 45 in good health. Sequencing was performed on naive CD4+ T cells from blood. CDR3 protein: CASSVEATNEKLFF. For the CDR3, the DNA is TGTGCCAGCAGTGTTGAGGCAACTAATGAAAAACTGTTTTTT.